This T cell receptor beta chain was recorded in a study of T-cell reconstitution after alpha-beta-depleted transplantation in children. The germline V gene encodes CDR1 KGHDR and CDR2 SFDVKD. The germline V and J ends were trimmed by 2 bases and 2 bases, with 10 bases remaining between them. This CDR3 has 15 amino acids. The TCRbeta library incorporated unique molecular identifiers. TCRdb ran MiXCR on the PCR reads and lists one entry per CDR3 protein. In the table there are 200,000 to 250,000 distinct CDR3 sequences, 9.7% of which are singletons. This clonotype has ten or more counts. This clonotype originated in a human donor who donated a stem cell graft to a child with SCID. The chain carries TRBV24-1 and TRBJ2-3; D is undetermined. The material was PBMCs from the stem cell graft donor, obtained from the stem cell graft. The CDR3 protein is CATSDSGYSTDTQYF. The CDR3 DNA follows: TGTGCCACCAGTGATTCGGGCTATTCCACAGATACGCAGTATTTT.